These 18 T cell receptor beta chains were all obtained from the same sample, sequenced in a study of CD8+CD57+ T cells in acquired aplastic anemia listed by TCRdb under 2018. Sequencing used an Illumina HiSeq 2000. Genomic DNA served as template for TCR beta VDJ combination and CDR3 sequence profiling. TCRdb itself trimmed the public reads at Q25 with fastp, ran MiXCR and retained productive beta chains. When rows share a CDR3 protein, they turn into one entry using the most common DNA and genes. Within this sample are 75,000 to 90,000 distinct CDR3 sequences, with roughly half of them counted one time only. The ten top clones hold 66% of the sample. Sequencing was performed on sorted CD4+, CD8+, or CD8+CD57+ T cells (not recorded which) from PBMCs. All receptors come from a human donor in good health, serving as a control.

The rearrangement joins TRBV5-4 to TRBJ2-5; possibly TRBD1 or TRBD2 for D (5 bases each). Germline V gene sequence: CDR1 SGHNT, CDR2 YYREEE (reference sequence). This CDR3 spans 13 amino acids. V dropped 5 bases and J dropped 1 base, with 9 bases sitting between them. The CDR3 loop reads CASRSGTQETQYF. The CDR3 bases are TGTGCCAGCAGGTCCGGGACCCAAGAGACCCAGTACTTC.

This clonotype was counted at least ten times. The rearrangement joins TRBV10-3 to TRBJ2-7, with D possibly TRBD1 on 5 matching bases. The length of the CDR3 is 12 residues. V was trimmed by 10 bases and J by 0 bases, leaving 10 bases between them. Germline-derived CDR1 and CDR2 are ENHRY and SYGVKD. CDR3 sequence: CATHDSSYEQYF. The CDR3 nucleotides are TGTGCCACCCATGACAGCTCCTACGAGCAGTACTTC.

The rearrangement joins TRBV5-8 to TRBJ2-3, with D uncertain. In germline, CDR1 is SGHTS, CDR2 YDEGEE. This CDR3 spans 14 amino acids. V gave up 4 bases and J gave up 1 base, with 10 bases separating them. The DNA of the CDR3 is TGTGCCAGCAGCACCCAATTGGGCACAGATACGCAGTATTTT. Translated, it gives CASSTQLGTDTQYF.

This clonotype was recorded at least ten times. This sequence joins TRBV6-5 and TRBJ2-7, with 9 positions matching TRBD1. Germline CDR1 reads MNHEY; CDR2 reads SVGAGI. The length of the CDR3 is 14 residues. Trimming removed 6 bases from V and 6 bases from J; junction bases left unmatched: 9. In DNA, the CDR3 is TGTGCCAGCAGCTACGGACAGGGGCCGAGCGAGCAGTACTTC. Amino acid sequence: CASSYGQGPSEQYF.

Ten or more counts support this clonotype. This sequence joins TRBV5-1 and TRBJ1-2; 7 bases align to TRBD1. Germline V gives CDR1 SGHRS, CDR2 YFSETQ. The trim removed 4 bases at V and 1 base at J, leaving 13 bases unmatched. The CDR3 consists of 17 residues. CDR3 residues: CASSGWTGERSNYGYTF. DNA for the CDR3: TGCGCCAGCAGCGGCTGGACAGGAGAACGAAGTAACTATGGCTACACCTTC.

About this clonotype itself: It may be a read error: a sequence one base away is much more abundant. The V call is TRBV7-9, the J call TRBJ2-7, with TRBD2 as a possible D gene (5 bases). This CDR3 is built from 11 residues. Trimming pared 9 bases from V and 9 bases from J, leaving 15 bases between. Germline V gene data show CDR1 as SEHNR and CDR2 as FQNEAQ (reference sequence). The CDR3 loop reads CAREESGGQYF. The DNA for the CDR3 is TGTGCCAGGGAGGAGTCCGGCGGGCAGTACTTC.

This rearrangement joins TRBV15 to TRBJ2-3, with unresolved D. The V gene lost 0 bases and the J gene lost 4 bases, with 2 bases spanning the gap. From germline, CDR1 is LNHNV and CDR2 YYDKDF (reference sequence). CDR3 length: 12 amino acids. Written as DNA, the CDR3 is TGTGCCACCAGCAGAGATGCAGATACGCAGTATTTT. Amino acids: CATSRDADTQYF.

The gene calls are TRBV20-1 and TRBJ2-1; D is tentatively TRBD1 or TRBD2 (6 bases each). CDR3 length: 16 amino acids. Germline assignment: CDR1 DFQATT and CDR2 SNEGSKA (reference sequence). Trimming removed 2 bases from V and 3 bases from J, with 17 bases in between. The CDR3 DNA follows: TGCAGTGCTAGATCATCGCTGCGGGGACACTACAATGAGCAGTTCTTC. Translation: CSARSSLRGHYNEQFF.

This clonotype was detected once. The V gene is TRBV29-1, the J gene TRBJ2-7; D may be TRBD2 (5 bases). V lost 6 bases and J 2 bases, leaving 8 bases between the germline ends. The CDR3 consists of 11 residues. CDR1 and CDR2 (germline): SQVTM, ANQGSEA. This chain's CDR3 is CSVRDAYEQYF. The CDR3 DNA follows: TGCAGCGTACGGGATGCCTACGAGCAGTACTTC.

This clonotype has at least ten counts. CDR3 sequence reads: CASLGDRTYEQYF. CDR3 bases: TGCGCCAGCCTTGGGGACCGAACCTACGAGCAGTACTTC. The V and J genes are TRBV10-2 and TRBJ2-7; D tentatively fits TRBD1 or TRBD2 (5 bases each). Germline CDR1 and CDR2: WSHSY and SAAADI. This CDR3 has 13 amino acids. The germline V and J ends were trimmed by 8 bases and 2 bases, with 13 bases remaining between them.

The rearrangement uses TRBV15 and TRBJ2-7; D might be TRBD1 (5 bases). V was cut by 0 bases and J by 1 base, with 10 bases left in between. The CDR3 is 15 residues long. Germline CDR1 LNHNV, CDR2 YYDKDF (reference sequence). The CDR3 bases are TGTGCCACCAGCAGAGATCGCACAGGTTCCTACGAGCAGTACTTC. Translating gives CATSRDRTGSYEQYF.

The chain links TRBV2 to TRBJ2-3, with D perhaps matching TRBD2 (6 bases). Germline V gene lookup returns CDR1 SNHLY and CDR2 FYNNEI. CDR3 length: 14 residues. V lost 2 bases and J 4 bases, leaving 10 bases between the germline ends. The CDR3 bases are TGTGCCAGCAGTGAATGGCGGGGTGCAGATACGCAGTATTTT. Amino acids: CASSEWRGADTQYF.

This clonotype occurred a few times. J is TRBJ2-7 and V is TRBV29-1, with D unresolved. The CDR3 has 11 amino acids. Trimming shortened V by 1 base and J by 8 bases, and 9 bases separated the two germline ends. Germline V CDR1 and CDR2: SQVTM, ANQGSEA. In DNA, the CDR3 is TGCAGCGTTGAAGGGACGGAAAAGCAGTACTTC. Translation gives CSVEGTEKQYF.

The CDR3 nucleotides are TGTGCCAGCAGTTCTACGGGACAAATATACACCTTC. As protein: CASSSTGQIYTF. The genes are TRBV14 and TRBJ1-2; TRBD1 might be the D (6 bases). The V end was cut by 6 bases, the J end by 11 bases, with 16 bases between. In germline, CDR1 is SGHDN, CDR2 FVKESK. The CDR3 spans 12 residues.

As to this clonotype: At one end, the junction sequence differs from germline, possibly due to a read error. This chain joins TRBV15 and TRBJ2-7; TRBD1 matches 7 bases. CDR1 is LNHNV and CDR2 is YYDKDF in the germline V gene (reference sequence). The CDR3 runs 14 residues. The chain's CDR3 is CPTRGKGALYEQYF. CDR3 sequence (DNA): TGTCCCACCAGAGGAAAGGGGGCGTTGTACGAGCAGTACTTC. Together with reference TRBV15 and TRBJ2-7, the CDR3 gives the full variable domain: DAMVIQNPRYQVTQFGKPVTLSCSQTLNHNVMYWYQQKSSQAPKLLFHYYDKDFNNEADTPDNFQSRRPNTSFCFLDIRSPGLGDTAMYLCPTRGKGALYEQYFGPGTRLTVT.

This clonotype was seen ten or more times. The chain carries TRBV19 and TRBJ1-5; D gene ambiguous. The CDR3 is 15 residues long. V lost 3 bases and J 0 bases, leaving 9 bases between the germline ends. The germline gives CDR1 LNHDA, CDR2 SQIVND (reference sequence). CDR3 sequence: CASSIGQYSNQPQHF. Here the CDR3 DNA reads TGTGCCAGTAGTATCGGCCAATATAGCAATCAGCCCCAGCATTTT.

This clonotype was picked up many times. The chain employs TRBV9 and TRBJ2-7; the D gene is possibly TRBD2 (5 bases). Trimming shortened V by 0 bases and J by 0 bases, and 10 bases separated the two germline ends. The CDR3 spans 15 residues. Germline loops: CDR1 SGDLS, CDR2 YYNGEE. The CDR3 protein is CASSVDEGSSYEQYF. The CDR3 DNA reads TGTGCCAGCAGCGTAGATGAGGGATCCTCCTACGAGCAGTACTTC. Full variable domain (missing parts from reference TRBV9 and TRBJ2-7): DSGVTQTPKHLITATGQRVTLRCSPRSGDLSVYWYQQSLDQGLQFLIQYYNGEERAKGNILERFSAQQFPDLHSELNLSSLELGDSALYFCASSVDEGSSYEQYFGPGTRLTVT.

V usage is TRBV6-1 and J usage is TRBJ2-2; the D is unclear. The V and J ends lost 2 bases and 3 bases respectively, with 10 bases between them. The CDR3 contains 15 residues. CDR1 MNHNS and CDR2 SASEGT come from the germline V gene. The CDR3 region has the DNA TGTGCCAGCAGTGAAACCCCTGGGGACACCGGGGAGCTGTTTTTT. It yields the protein CASSETPGDTGELFF.